The T cell receptor beta chain described here comes from a study of T-cell reconstitution after alpha-beta-depleted transplantation in children. Preparation of the TCRbeta library involved a method that used unique molecular identifiers. One entry per CDR3 protein results from TCRdb running MiXCR on the PCR reads. The sample lists about 500,000 distinct CDR3 sequences, about 30% occurring once. Sequencing used PBMCs from the stem cell graft donor, obtained from the stem cell graft. This receptor was identified in a human donor who donated a stem cell graft to a child with aplastic anemia.

The CDR3 region has the DNA TGTGCCAGCAGCCTCATTCACTCCGGGGGCACAGATACGCAGTATTTT. Translating gives CASSLIHSGGTDTQYF. The chain carries TRBV7-3 and TRBJ2-3, with a tentative D call TRBD2 (5 bases). Trimming removed 5 bases from V and 1 base from J, with 16 bases in between. This CDR3 is 16 amino acids long. The germline CDR1 and CDR2 sequences are SGHTA and FQGTGA.